The clone carrying this TCR beta chain was observed once. Its antigen is currently unknown. The data originate from a study of T cell responses to AZD1222 COVID-19 vaccine. Only in-frame clones appear in the TCRdb table, and some are missing; sequencing was by immunoSEQ multiplex PCR. The sample has approximately 200,000 clones; around nine tenths are singletons. The junction had 4 bases not matched to a gene; V was cut back by 1 base and J by 2 bases. Germline assignment: CDR1 GTSNPN and CDR2 SVGIG (reference sequence). CDR3 length: 14 amino acids. Study-wide results and limits: Clonal diversity may have been underestimated in mostly white British donors. Nearly half of spike-specific TCRs reportedly go after variant regions that carry no mutations. Spike was spanned by vaccine-associated CD4 TCRs, with dominance at 160-218 and 743-854.

Material: peripheral blood, obtained on day 0 of AZD1222 vaccination. The receptor was derived from an adult in good health. V gene TRBV30 combines with J gene TRBJ2-7; 8 positions match TRBD1. The CDR3 DNA reads TGTGCCTGGAGTGCGGACAGGGAGCCCTACGAGCAGTACTTC. Translation: CAWSADREPYEQYF.